This TCR beta chain came from a study of regulatory T cells in long-lasting Graves disease. V was clipped by 5 bases and J by 7 bases; unmatched bases: 10. The CDR3 sequence is 16 residues long. Construction of TCR beta libraries relied on iRepertoire HTBI primers and on Arm-PCR targeting CDR3 regions. TCRdb redid the calling of the multiplex PCR reads with MiXCR, one entry per CDR3 protein. The sample has approximately 360,000 distinct CDR3 sequences; roughly 24% are singletons. Time point indicated: persistent/refractory GD, antithyroid drugs over 5 years with positive TRAb. From PBMCs, RNA was extracted and then used to make the TCR library.

The sequencing here drew on peripheral blood mononuclear cells (PBMCs), taken when the disease was refractory, from a patient treated with antithyroid drugs. The receptor comes from a woman aged 40 to 50 with Graves disease. The chain couples TRBV12-3 or TRBV12-4 to TRBJ2-7; 14 positions agree with TRBD2. In DNA, the CDR3 is TGTGCCAGCAGTCACCTTCCGGGACTAGCGGGAGAAGAGCAGTACTTC. Its translation is CASSHLPGLAGEEQYF.